Here is one TCR beta chain with its context. The source of the sample is a study of T cells after somatic rescue of genetic block. Method: immunoSEQ multiplex PCR; TCRdb's copy keeps in-frame clones and lacks some. This table holds 55,000 to 75,000 clones, 85% to 95% found once. What was sequenced was peripheral blood mononuclear cells (PBMCs). This clonotype was obtained from a man between 40 and 49 years old.

The CDR3 DNA is TGTGCCAGCAGCCAAGTCTTGACAGGGAGGGACACTGAAGCTTTCTTT. Protein: CASSQVLTGRDTEAFF. This chain uses TRBV4-2 with TRBJ1-1; 7 bases line up with TRBD1. The CDR3 has 16 amino acids. Germline V gene lookup returns CDR1 LGHNA and CDR2 YNFKEQ. J lost 3 bases, V lost 1 base, and 8 bases had no gene match.